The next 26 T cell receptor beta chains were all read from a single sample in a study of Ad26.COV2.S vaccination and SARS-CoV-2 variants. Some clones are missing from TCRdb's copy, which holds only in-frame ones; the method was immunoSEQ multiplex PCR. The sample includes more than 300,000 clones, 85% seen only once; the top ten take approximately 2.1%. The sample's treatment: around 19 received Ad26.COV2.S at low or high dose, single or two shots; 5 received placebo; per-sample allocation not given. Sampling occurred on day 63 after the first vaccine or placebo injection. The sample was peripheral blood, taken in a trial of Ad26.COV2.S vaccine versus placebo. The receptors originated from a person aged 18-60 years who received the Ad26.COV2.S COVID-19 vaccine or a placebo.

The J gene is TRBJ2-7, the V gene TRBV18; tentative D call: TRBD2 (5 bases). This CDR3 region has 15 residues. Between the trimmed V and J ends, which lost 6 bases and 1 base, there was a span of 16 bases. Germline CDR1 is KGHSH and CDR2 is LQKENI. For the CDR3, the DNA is TGTGCCAGCTCCTCCCGCCGGGGATCTTCCTACGAGCAGTACTTC. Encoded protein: CASSSRRGSSYEQYF.

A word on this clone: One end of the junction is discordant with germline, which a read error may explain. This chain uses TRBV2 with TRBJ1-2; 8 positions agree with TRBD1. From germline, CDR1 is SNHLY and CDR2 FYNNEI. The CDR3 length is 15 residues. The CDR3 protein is CASSEGQGSVGGYTF. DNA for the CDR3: TGTGCCAGCAGCGAAGGACAGGGTTCGGTGGGGGGCTACACCTTC.

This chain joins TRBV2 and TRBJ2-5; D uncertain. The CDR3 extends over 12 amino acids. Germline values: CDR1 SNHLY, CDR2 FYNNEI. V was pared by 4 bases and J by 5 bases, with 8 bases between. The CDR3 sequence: CASSVNRETQYF. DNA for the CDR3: TGTGCCAGCAGTGTCAACCGGGAGACCCAGTACTTC.

CDR3: CASSPGQLSGNTIYF. CDR3 nucleotides: TGTGCCAGCAGCCCAGGACAGCTCTCTGGAAACACCATATATTTT. The chain employs TRBV3-1 (or the pseudogene TRBV3-2) and TRBJ1-3; TRBD1 is a possible D gene (6 bases). The germline V gene encodes CDR1 LGHDT and CDR2 YNNKEL (reference sequence). V was clipped by 4 bases and J by 0 bases, with 10 bases between them. The CDR3 covers 15 residues.

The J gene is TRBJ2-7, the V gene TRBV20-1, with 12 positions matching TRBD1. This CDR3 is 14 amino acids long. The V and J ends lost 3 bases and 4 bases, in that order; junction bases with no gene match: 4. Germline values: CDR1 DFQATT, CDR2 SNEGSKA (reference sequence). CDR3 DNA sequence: TGCAGTGCTAGTTCGGGACAGGGGGCTTACGAGCAGTACTTC. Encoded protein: CSASSGQGAYEQYF.

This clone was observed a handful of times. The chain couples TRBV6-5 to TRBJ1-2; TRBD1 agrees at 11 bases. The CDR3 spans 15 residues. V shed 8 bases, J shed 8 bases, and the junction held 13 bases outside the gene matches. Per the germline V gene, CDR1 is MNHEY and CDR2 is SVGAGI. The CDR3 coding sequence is TGTGCCAGCCGCCCTGATGGGACAGGGGGTAGCGGCTACACCTTC. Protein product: CASRPDGTGGSGYTF.

The CDR3 region has the DNA TGTGCCAGCAGTTACTCGACGGGGGGGCGGAAAAAACTGTTTTTT. Amino acids: CASSYSTGGRKKLFF. The chain recombines TRBV6-5 with TRBJ1-4; tentatively, D is TRBD1 (6 bases). Germline lookup yields CDR1 MNHEY and CDR2 SVGAGI. The length of the CDR3 is 15 residues. Trimming removed 0 bases from V and 9 bases from J, with 14 bases in between.

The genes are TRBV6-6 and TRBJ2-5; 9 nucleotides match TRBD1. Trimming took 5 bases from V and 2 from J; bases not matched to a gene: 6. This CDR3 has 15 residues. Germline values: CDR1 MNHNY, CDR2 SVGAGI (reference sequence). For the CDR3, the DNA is TGTGCCAGCAGTCAGGGACAGGGATGGCAAGAGACCCAGTACTTC. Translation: CASSQGQGWQETQYF.

The CDR3: CASSQGSASFYNEQFF. CDR3 DNA sequence: TGCGCCAGCAGCCAAGGTTCGGCTAGCTTTTACAATGAGCAGTTCTTC. The chain has TRBV4-1 and TRBJ2-1; weak D call: TRBD2 (5 bases). Trimming removed 1 base from V and 4 bases from J, with 14 bases in between. This CDR3 region has 16 residues. CDR1 is MGHRA and CDR2 is YSYEKL in the germline V gene.

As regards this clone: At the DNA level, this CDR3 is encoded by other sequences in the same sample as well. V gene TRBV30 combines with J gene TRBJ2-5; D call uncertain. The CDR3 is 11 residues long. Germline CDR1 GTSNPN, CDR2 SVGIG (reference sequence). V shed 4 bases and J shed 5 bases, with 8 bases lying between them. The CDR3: CAWTLGETQYF. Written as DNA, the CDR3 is TGTGCCTGGACTCTTGGGGAGACCCAGTACTTC.

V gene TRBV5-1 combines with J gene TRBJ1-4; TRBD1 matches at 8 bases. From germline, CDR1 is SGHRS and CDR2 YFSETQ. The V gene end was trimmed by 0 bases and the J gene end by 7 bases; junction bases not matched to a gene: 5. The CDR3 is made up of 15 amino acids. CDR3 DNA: TGCGCCAGCAGCTTGGGGACAGGGCGCGGTGAAAAACTGTTTTTT. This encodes CASSLGTGRGEKLFF.

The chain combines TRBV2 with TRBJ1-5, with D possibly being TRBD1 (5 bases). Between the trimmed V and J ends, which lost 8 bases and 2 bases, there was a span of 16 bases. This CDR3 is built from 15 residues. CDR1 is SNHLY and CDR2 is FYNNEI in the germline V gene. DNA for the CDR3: TGTGCCAGCGTATCGGGGGGGTCAGGCAATCAGCCCCAGCATTTT. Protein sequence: CASVSGGSGNQPQHF.

CDR3 bases: TGTGCCAGCAGCCAAACAAACACCGGGGAGCTGTTTTTT. Amino acids: CASSQTNTGELFF. The chain employs TRBV3-1 (or the pseudogene TRBV3-2) and TRBJ2-2; D is ambiguous. Germline CDR1 LGHDT, CDR2 YNNKEL (reference sequence). CDR3 length: 13 amino acids. Trimming took off 2 bases at V and 2 bases at J, with 3 bases between the two ends.

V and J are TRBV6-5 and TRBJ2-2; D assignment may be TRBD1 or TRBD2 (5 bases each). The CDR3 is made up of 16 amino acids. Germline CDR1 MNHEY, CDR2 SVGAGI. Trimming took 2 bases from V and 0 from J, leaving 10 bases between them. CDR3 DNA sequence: TGTGCCAGCAGTTACGGGGGATCGGCGAACACCGGGGAGCTGTTTTTT. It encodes CASSYGGSANTGELFF.

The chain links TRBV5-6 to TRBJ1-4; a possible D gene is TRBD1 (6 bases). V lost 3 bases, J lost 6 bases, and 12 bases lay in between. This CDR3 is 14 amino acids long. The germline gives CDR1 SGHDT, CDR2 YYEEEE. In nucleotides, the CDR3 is TGTGCCAGCAGCTCGGACAGTCCCGATGAAAAACTGTTTTTT. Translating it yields CASSSDSPDEKLFF.

CDR3 in amino acids: CASSLGRGGYTF. The CDR3 DNA sequence: TGTGCCAGCAGTTTGGGGAGGGGAGGCTACACCTTC. The chain recombines TRBV28 with TRBJ1-2; maybe TRBD1 (5 bases). V shed 3 bases and J shed 8 bases, with 10 bases lying between them. Germline V gives CDR1 MDHEN, CDR2 SYDVKM. The CDR3 totals 12 residues.

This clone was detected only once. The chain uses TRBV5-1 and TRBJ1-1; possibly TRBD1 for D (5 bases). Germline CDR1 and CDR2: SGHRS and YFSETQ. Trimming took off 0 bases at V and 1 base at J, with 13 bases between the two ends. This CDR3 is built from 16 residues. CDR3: CASSLDQGGRNTEAFF. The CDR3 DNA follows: TGCGCCAGCAGCTTGGACCAGGGAGGGCGGAACACTGAAGCTTTCTTT.

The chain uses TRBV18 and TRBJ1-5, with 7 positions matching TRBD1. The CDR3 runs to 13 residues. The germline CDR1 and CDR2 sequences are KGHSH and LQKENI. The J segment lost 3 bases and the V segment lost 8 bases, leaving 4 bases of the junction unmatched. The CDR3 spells CASRGQLNQPQHF. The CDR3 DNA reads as TGTGCCAGCCGGGGACAGCTCAATCAGCCCCAGCATTTT.

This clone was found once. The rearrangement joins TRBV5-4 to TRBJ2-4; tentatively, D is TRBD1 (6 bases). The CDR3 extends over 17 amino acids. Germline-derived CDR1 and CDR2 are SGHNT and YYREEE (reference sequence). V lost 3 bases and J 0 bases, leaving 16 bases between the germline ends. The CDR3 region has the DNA TGTGCCAGCAGCTCCCAGACGGACAGCTTAGCCAAAAACATTCAGTACTTC. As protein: CASSSQTDSLAKNIQYF.

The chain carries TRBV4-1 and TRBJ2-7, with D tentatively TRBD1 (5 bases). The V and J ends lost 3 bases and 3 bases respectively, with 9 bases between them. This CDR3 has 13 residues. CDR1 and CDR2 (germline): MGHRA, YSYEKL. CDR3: CASSQGLVYEQYF. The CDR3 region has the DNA TGCGCCAGCAGCCAGGGGCTAGTCTACGAGCAGTACTTC.

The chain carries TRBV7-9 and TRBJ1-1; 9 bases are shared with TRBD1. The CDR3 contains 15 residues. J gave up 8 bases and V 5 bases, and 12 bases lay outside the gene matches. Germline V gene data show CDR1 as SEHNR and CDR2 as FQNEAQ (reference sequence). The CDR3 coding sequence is TGTGCCAGCAGCGGGAGACAGGGGGAGAGCACGGAAGCTTTCTTT. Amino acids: CASSGRQGESTEAFF.

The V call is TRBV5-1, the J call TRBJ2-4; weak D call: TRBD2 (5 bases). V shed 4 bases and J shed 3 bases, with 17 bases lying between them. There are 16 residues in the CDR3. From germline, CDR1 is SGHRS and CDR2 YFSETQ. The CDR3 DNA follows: TGCGCCAGCAGCCTGACTACAAGTTCGGGCAAAAACATTCAGTACTTC. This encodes CASSLTTSSGKNIQYF.

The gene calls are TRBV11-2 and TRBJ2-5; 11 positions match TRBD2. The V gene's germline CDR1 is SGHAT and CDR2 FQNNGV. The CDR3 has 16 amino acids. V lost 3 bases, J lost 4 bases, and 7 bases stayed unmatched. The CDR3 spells CASSFLDSGGGETQYF. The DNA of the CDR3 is TGTGCCAGCAGCTTTCTGGATAGCGGGGGGGGAGAGACCCAGTACTTC.

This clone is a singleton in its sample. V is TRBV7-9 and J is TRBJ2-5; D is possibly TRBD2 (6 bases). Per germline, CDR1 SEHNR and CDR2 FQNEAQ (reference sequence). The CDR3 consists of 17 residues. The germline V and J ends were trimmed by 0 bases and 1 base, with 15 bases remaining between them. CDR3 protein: CASSLARGSGFQETQYF. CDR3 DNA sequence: TGTGCCAGCAGCTTAGCGCGGGGTAGCGGATTCCAAGAGACCCAGTACTTC.

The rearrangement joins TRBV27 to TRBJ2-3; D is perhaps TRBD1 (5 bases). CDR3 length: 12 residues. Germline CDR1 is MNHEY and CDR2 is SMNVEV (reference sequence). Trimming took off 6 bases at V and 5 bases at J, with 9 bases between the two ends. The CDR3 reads CASRTREDTQYF. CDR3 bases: TGTGCCAGCAGGACCAGGGAAGATACGCAGTATTTT.

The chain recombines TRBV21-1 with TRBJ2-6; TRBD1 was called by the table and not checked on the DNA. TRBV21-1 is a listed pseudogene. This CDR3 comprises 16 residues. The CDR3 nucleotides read TGTGCCAGCAGCAGGGACAGGGGACCGGGGGCCAACGTCCTGACTTTC. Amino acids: CASSRDRGPGANVLTF.